These T cell receptor beta chains were read from a single sample in a study of OX40 agonist ivuxolimab in advanced cancers. Sequencing was performed with immunoSEQ multiplex PCR; in TCRdb, only in-frame clones are kept and a portion is missing. The sample holds more than 65,000 clones, around 80% seen once. The sample in question was CD4+ or CD8+ T cells sorted from blood, obtained in a trial of the OX40 agonist ivuxolimab. The receptors shown here come from an adult with an advanced solid tumor such as melanoma, head and neck, liver or kidney cancer. CDR3s include the opening cysteine and the closing phenylalanine or tryptophan. Fields, in order: V gene, D gene, clone size, J gene, CDR3 protein, CDR3 DNA. A D gene is named only where the DNA matches it firmly. Where a row states a size, it is once, few, many or the class of an expanded clone; other rows omit it.

TRBV6-4	-	-	TRBJ2-1	CASRKGDEQFF	TGTGCCAGCAGAAAGGGGGACGAGCAGTTCTTC
TRBV4-1	-	-	TRBJ2-3	CASSPNTDTQYF	TGCGCCAGCAGCCCCAACACAGATACGCAGTATTTT
TRBV9	TRBD1	-	TRBJ1-5	CASSVGTGGNQPQHF	TGTGCCAGCAGCGTAGGGACAGGGGGCAATCAGCCCCAGCATTTT
TRBV16	-	-	TRBJ1-2	CASSQSGQGYGHTF	TGTGCCAGCAGCCAATCCGGCCAGGGCTATGGCCACACCTTC
TRBV19	TRBD2	-	TRBJ2-1	CASSNPTSGVNEQFF	TGTGCCAGTAGCAACCCGACTAGCGGGGTCAATGAGCAGTTCTTC
TRBV13	-	-	TRBJ2-3	CASSLGGEGLTDTQYF	TGTGCCAGCAGCTTAGGCGGAGAGGGGCTCACAGATACGCAGTATTTT
TRBV6-5	-	-	TRBJ2-7	CASSYGSGVSSYEQYF	TGTGCCAGCAGTTACGGTAGTGGTGTGAGCTCCTACGAGCAGTACTTC
TRBV9	TRBD2	-	TRBJ2-1	CASSVQPPGLATLGEQFF	TGTGCCAGCAGCGTACAACCTCCGGGACTAGCGACGCTAGGTGAGCAGTTCTTC
TRBV7-2	TRBD1	-	TRBJ2-1	CASSMGQGNYNEQFF	TGTGCCAGCAGCATGGGACAGGGAAATTACAATGAGCAGTTCTTC
TRBV30	-	-	TRBJ2-7	CAWSVGPRGYF	TGTGCCTGGAGTGTCGGGCCCAGGGGGTACTTC
TRBV5-6	TRBD1	-	TRBJ2-5	CASSLRGHETQYF	TGTGCCAGCAGCCTCAGGGGGCACGAGACCCAGTACTTC
TRBV30	TRBD2	few	TRBJ2-2	CAWKTSGSFSGELFF	TGTGCCTGGAAGACTAGCGGGTCCTTTAGCGGGGAGCTGTTTTTT
TRBV10-3	TRBD2	-	TRBJ2-3	CAISLAGVTDTQYF	TGTGCCATCAGTTTAGCGGGGGTCACAGATACGCAGTATTTT
TRBV18	TRBD1	-	TRBJ1-2	CASSKNRDSLKDGYTF	TGTGCCAGCTCCAAAAACCGGGACAGTTTAAAGGATGGCTACACCTTC
TRBV6-6	TRBD1	-	TRBJ2-7	CASSAGTGASYEQYF	TGTGCCAGCAGCGCCGGGACAGGGGCCTCCTACGAGCAGTACTTC